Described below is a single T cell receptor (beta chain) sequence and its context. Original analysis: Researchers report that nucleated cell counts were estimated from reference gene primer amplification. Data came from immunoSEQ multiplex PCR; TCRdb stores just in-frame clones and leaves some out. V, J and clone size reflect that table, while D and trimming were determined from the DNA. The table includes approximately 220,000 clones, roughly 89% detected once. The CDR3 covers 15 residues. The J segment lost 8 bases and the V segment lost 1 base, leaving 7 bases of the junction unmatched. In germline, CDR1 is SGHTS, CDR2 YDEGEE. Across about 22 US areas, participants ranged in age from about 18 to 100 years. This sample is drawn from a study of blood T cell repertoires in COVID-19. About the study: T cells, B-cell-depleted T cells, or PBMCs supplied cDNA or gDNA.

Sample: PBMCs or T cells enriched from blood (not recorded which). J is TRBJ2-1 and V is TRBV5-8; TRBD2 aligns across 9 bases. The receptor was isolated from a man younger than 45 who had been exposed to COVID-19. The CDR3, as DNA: TGTGCCAGCAGCTTGTTTTCGCTAGCGGGGCATGAGCAGTTCTTC. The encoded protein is CASSLFSLAGHEQFF.